Listed here are 24 T cell receptor beta chains from one sample, sequenced in a study of blood T cell repertoires in COVID-19. This table comes from immunoSEQ multiplex PCR, and its TCRdb copy is limited to in-frame clones, with some not included. The profile shows nearly 110,000 clones, approximately 89% of them singletons. What was sequenced was peripheral blood. The receptor source for this set is a man aged 50 to 59 with active or convalescent COVID-19.

The V and J genes are TRBV29-1 and TRBJ1-5, with TRBD1 identical over 11 bases. The V gene's germline CDR1 is SQVTM and CDR2 ANQGSEA. Losses at the gene ends were 4 bases for V and 5 bases for J; bases not matched to a gene: 1. This CDR3 has 13 residues. CDR3: CSVADRGHQPQHF. Here the CDR3 DNA reads TGCAGCGTTGCGGACAGGGGGCATCAGCCCCAGCATTTT.

The chain carries TRBV5-4 and TRBJ2-7, with D possibly being TRBD1 (6 bases). Between the trimmed V and J ends, which lost 0 bases and 4 bases, there was a span of 11 bases. Germline values: CDR1 SGHNT, CDR2 YYREEE (reference sequence). This CDR3 spans 14 amino acids. In DNA form, the CDR3 reads TGTGCCAGCAGCTTGGCCCAGGGGCAATACGAGCAGTACTTC. Encoded protein: CASSLAQGQYEQYF.

The chain combines TRBV10-3 with TRBJ2-1, with 7 bases aligning to TRBD2. The CDR3 totals 13 residues. The germline CDR1 and CDR2 sequences are ENHRY and SYGVKD. Trimming at V came to 9 bases and at J to 4 bases, leaving 6 bases not matched to a gene. CDR3 sequence (DNA): TGTGCCATGTGGGGGGGAGGATACAATGAGCAGTTCTTC. It codes for CAMWGGGYNEQFF.

The J gene is TRBJ2-3, the V gene TRBV7-2, with TRBD1 as a possible D gene (6 bases). Between the trimmed V and J ends, which lost 4 bases and 0 bases, there was a span of 14 bases. CDR3 length: 16 amino acids. Per germline, CDR1 SGHTA and CDR2 FQGNSA. CDR3 nucleotide sequence: TGTGCCAGCAGCTACAGGGTTGCATCTAGCACAGATACGCAGTATTTT. Protein sequence: CASSYRVASSTDTQYF.

J is TRBJ1-4 and V is TRBV30, with D possibly TRBD1 on 5 matching bases. V was cut by 0 bases and J by 12 bases, with 11 bases left in between. This CDR3 has 12 amino acids. Per germline, CDR1 GTSNPN and CDR2 SVGIG (reference sequence). The CDR3 is CAWSVGPRELFF. As DNA, the CDR3 is TGTGCCTGGAGTGTAGGCCCCAGGGAACTGTTTTTT.

The chain combines TRBV5-4 with TRBJ1-2; 10 nucleotides agree with TRBD1. V lost 3 bases to trimming and J lost 4 bases; unmatched junction nucleotides: 6. Germline V CDR1 and CDR2: SGHNT, YYREEE (reference sequence). The CDR3 is 15 amino acids. CDR3 sequence: CASSSPRDRGYGYTF. The CDR3 region has the DNA TGTGCCAGCAGCTCGCCTAGGGACAGGGGCTATGGCTACACCTTC.

This clone was counted once. This chain links TRBV15 with TRBJ1-2, with D perhaps matching TRBD1 (5 bases). Germline values: CDR1 LNHNV, CDR2 YYDKDF (reference sequence). CDR3 size: 16 residues. The V end was cut by 1 base, the J end by 2 bases, with 14 bases between. The CDR3 is CATSRGSGDRNYGYTF. Written as DNA, the CDR3 is TGTGCCACCAGCAGAGGTTCGGGGGATAGGAACTATGGCTACACCTTC.

The V call is TRBV28, the J call TRBJ1-5; D ambiguous. V was clipped by 1 base and J by 7 bases, with 5 bases between them. Per the germline V gene, CDR1 is MDHEN and CDR2 is SYDVKM. The CDR3 spans 12 residues. The CDR3 here is CASSLYGQPQHF. The CDR3 DNA reads TGTGCCAGCAGTTTATATGGCCAGCCCCAGCATTTT. The full variable domain, rest sourced from reference TRBV28 and TRBJ1-5, is DVKVTQSSRYLVKRTGEKVFLECVQDMDHENMFWYRQDPGLGLRLIYFSYDVKMKEKGDIPEGYSVSREKKERFSLILESASTNQTSMYLCASSLYGQPQHFGDGTRLSIL.

V is TRBV28 and J is TRBJ1-6; D is unresolved. Germline V gives CDR1 MDHEN, CDR2 SYDVKM. Trimming took off 3 bases at V and 10 bases at J, with 22 bases between the two ends. The CDR3 loop spans 17 amino acids. The CDR3 DNA is TGTGCCAGCAGTTTGCGGGGAGGATCCAACCCGGGGTCACCCCTCCACTTT. Translation gives CASSLRGGSNPGSPLHF.

V is TRBV3-1 (or the pseudogene TRBV3-2) and J is TRBJ2-5; 9 bases are shared with TRBD2. The length of the CDR3 is 15 residues. J was trimmed by 5 bases and V by 8 bases; bases with no gene match: 12. CDR1 and CDR2 (germline): LGHDT, YNNKEL (reference sequence). The CDR3 spells CASGGLAEIGETQYF. The CDR3 DNA is TGTGCCAGCGGGGGACTAGCAGAAATCGGGGAGACCCAGTACTTC.

The chain recombines TRBV21-1 with TRBJ2-5; TRBD2, as called in the table, went unchecked against the DNA. TRBV21-1 is given as a pseudogene. CDR3 length equals 16 residues. The CDR3 region is CASRVGLAGIQETQYF. CDR3 coding DNA: TGTGCCAGCAGGGTCGGACTAGCGGGGATCCAAGAGACCCAGTACTTC.

The V gene is TRBV6-5, the J gene TRBJ2-1; the match to TRBD2 covers 9 bases. CDR1 and CDR2 (germline): MNHEY, SVGAGI. The junction had 3 bases not matched to a gene; V was cut back by 6 bases and J by 0 bases. This CDR3 has 15 residues. As DNA, the CDR3 is TGTGCCAGCAGCATTAGCGGGGGCTCCTACAATGAGCAGTTCTTC. Protein sequence: CASSISGGSYNEQFF.

This chain joins TRBV28 and TRBJ2-3; TRBD2 aligns across 8 bases. This CDR3 is 14 amino acids long. Trimming took 6 bases from V and 2 from J; bases not matched to a gene: 4. Germline lookup yields CDR1 MDHEN and CDR2 SYDVKM. The CDR3 protein is CASRRGEPTDTQYF. CDR3 coding DNA: TGTGCCAGCAGGCGGGGGGAACCCACAGATACGCAGTATTTT.

The gene calls are TRBV27 and TRBJ2-1, with TRBD2 matching 9 bases. V lost 6 bases, J lost 5 bases, and 8 bases stayed unmatched. Germline V lookup: CDR1 MNHEY, CDR2 SMNVEV (reference sequence). This CDR3 is built from 15 residues. The CDR3 loop is CASRIFSGSDNEQFF. The DNA of the CDR3 is TGTGCCAGCAGAATTTTTAGCGGGAGCGACAATGAGCAGTTCTTC.

The chain joins TRBV2 to TRBJ2-1, with TRBD1 matching over 10 bases. From germline, CDR1 is SNHLY and CDR2 FYNNEI. CDR3 length equals 15 residues. V lost 6 bases, J lost 8 bases, and 10 bases stayed unmatched. The CDR3 DNA sequence: TGTGCCAGCAGACTGGACAGGGGGAGGAACGATGAGCAGTTCTTC. Encoded protein: CASRLDRGRNDEQFF.

The V and J genes are TRBV28 and TRBJ2-3; TRBD2 agrees at 7 bases. Losses at the gene ends were 5 bases for V and 2 bases for J; bases not matched to a gene: 7. Looked up from germline, CDR1 is MDHEN and CDR2 is SYDVKM. The CDR3 runs to 15 residues. CDR3 amino acids: CASSPGGSVTDTQYF. CDR3 nucleotides: TGTGCCAGCAGTCCAGGCGGGAGTGTCACAGATACGCAGTATTTT.

This clone was counted once. The V gene is TRBV11-2, the J gene TRBJ1-4, with D possibly TRBD1 on 6 matching bases. This CDR3 contains 16 residues. Trimming shortened V by 1 base and J by 8 bases, and 17 bases separated the two germline ends. In germline, CDR1 is SGHAT, CDR2 FQNNGV. The CDR3 coding sequence is TGTGCCAGCAGCTTAGGGCACGCGGACAGACGGGAAAAACTGTTTTTT. Amino acid sequence: CASSLGHADRREKLFF.

The rearrangement links TRBV28 to TRBJ2-7, with D hard to call. CDR3 length: 15 amino acids. The germline CDR1 and CDR2 sequences are MDHEN and SYDVKM. V shed 2 bases and J shed 3 bases, with 14 bases lying between them. CDR3 sequence reads: CASSLPAGIYYEQYF. The CDR3 DNA sequence: TGTGCCAGCAGTTTACCGGCAGGAATCTACTACGAGCAGTACTTC.

In its sample, this clone was seen a few times. V usage is TRBV7-8 and J usage is TRBJ2-7, with 8 bases aligning to TRBD2. The CDR3 runs to 15 residues. Trimming removed 6 bases from V and 4 bases from J; junction bases left unmatched: 11. CDR1 and CDR2 from the germline V gene are SGHVS and FQNEAQ. The CDR3 nucleotides read TGTGCCAGCAGTATGGCTACTAGCGGACCTTACGAGCAGTACTTC. Its protein is CASSMATSGPYEQYF.

The chain employs TRBV4-1 and TRBJ2-7; possibly TRBD2 for D (6 bases). The CDR3 runs to 14 residues. Germline V gives CDR1 MGHRA, CDR2 YSYEKL. V was shortened by 6 bases and J by 2 bases, with 14 bases between the two germline ends. The CDR3 coding sequence is TGCGCCAGCAGACTCCGGGAGACTGCCTACGAGCAGTACTTC. Its protein is CASRLRETAYEQYF.

The chain employs TRBV6-1 and TRBJ2-3; 16 positions agree with TRBD2. The CDR3 totals 16 residues. The germline CDR1 and CDR2 sequences are MNHNS and SASEGT. V lost 2 bases, J lost 8 bases, and 4 bases stayed unmatched. The CDR3 protein is CASSESGLAGGATQYF. CDR3 nucleotides: TGTGCCAGCAGTGAATCGGGACTAGCGGGAGGGGCTACGCAGTATTTT.

The chain carries TRBV19 and TRBJ1-2, with D unresolved. The CDR3 is 13 residues long. Germline V gives CDR1 LNHDA, CDR2 SQIVND (reference sequence). The ends were cut back, 6 bases at V and 6 bases at J, with 14 bases in the middle. CDR3 in amino acids: CASRFGRRNGYTF. The CDR3 DNA sequence: TGTGCCAGTAGATTCGGACGGAGGAATGGCTACACCTTC.

The chain links TRBV27 to TRBJ2-7; TRBD2 matches at 9 bases. V shed 2 bases and J 6 bases; nucleotides not matched to a gene: 5. Per the germline V gene, CDR1 is MNHEY and CDR2 is SMNVEV (reference sequence). This CDR3 is built from 14 residues. DNA for the CDR3: TGTGCCAGCAGTTTAAAGCGGGAGGTCCCCGAGCAGTACTTC. Amino acids: CASSLKREVPEQYF.

The chain links TRBV5-1 to TRBJ1-1; 7 nucleotides align to TRBD1. This CDR3 has 15 amino acids. Per the germline V gene, CDR1 is SGHRS and CDR2 is YFSETQ. V was clipped by 2 bases and J by 6 bases; unmatched bases: 10. This CDR3 reads CASSLTPGGYAEAFF. The CDR3 DNA sequence: TGCGCCAGCAGCTTAACGCCAGGGGGGTATGCTGAAGCTTTCTTT.